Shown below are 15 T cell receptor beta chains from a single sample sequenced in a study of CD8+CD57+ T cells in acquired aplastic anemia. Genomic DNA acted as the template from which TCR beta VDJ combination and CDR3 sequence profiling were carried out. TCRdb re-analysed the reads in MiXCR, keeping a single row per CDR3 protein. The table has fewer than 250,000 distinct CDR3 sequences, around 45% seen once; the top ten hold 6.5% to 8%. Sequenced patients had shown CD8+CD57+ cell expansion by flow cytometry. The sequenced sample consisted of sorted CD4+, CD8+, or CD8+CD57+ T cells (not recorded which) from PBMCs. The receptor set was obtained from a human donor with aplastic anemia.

CDR3 amino acids: CASGGSSGGGEFQETQYF. CDR3 in DNA: TGTGCCAGCGGTGGGAGTAGCGGGGGGGGGGAATTTCAAGAGACCCAGTACTTC. The chain employs TRBV6-6 and TRBJ2-5; 11 bases align to TRBD2. CDR3 size: 18 residues. J lost 2 bases, V lost 8 bases, and 16 bases had no gene match. Germline V gene data show CDR1 as MNHNY and CDR2 as SVGAGI (reference sequence).

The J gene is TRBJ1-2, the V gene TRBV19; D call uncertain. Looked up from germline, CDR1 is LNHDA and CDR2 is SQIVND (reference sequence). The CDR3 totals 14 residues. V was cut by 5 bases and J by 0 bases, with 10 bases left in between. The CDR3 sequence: CASSPVLANYGYTF. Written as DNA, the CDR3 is TGTGCCAGTAGTCCAGTCTTAGCTAACTATGGCTACACCTTC.

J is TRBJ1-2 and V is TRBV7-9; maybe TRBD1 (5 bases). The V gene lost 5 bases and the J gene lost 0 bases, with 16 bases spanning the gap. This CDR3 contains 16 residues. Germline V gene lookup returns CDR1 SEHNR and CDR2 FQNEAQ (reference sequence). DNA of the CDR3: TGTGCCAGCAGCCCACAGGCCCCTTTAGCTAACTATGGCTACACCTTC. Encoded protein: CASSPQAPLANYGYTF. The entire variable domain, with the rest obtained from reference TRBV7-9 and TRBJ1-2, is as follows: DTGVSQNPRHKITKRGQNVTFRCDPISEHNRLYWYRQTLGQGPEFLTYFQNEAQLEKSRLLSDRFSAERPKGSFSTLEIQRTEQGDSAMYLCASSPQAPLANYGYTFGSGTRLTVV.

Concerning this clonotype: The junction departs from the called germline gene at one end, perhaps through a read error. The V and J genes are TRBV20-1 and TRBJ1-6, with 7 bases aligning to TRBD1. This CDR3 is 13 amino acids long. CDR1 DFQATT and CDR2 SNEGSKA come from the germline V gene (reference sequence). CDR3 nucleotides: TGCAGTGCTAGCGGAGACAGGGAAAGGGGTTTTCGCTTT. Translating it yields CSASGDRERGFRF.

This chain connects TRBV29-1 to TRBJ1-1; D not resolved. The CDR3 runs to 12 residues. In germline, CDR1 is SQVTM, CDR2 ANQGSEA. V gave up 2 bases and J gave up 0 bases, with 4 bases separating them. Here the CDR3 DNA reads TGCAGCGTTGAATCCATGAACACTGAAGCTTTCTTT. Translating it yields CSVESMNTEAFF.

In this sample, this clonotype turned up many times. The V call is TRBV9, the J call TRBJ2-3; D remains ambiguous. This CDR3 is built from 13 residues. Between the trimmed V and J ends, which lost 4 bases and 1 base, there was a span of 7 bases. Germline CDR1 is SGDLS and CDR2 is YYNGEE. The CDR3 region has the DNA TGTGCCAGCAGCCCAAGGGGCACAGATACGCAGTATTTT. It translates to CASSPRGTDTQYF.

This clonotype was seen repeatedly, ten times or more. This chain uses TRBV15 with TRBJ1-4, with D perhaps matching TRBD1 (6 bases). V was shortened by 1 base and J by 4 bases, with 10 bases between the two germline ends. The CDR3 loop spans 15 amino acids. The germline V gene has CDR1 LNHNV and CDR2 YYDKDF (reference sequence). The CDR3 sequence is CATSRGRGGNEKLFF. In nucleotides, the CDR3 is TGTGCCACCAGCAGAGGCAGGGGAGGTAATGAAAAACTGTTTTTT.

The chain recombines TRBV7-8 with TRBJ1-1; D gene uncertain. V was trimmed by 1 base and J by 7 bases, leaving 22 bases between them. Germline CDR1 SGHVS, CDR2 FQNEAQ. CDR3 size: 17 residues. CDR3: CASSLVRQFDTYNEAFF. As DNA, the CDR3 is TGTGCCAGCAGCTTAGTACGTCAGTTTGACACCTACAATGAAGCTTTCTTT.

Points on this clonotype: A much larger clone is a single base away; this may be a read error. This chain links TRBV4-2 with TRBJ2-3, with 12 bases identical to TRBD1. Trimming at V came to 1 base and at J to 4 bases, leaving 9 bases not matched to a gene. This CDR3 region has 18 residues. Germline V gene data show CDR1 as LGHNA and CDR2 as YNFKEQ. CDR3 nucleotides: TGTGCCAGCAGCCAAGTAGGGACAGGGGGCGCAGTTGCAGATACGCAGTATTTT. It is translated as CASSQVGTGGAVADTQYF.

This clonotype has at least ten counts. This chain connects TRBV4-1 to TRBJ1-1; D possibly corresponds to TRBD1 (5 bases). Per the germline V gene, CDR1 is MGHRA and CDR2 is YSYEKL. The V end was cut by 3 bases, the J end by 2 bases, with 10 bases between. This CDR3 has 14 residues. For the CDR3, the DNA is TGCGCCAGCAGCCAGGAAACAGGAAACACTGAAGCTTTCTTT. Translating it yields CASSQETGNTEAFF.

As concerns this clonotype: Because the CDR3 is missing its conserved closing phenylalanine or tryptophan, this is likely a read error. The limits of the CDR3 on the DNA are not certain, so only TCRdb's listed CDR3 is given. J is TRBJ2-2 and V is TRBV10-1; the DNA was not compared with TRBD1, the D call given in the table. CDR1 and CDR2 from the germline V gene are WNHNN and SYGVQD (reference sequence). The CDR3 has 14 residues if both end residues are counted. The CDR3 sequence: CASSVDRNTGELVL.

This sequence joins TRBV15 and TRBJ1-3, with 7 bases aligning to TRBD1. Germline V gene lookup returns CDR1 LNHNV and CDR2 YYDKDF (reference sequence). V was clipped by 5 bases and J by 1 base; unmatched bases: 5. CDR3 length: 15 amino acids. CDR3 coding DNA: TGTGCCACCAGCTGGAAGGACAGGTCTGGAAACACCATATATTTT. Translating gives CATSWKDRSGNTIYF.

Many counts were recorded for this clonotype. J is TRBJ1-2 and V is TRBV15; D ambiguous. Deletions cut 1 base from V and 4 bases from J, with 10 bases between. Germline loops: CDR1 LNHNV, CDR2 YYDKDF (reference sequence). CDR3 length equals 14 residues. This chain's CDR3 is CATSRGEGSYGYTF. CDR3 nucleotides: TGTGCCACCAGCAGAGGGGAGGGCTCCTATGGCTACACCTTC.

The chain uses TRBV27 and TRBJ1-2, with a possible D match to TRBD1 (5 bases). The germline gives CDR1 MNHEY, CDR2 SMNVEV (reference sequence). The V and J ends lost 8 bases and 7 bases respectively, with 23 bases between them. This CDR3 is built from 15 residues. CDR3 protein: CASQGGAGPLSGYTF. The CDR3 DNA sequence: TGTGCCAGCCAGGGTGGGGCCGGACCTTTGAGTGGCTACACCTTC.

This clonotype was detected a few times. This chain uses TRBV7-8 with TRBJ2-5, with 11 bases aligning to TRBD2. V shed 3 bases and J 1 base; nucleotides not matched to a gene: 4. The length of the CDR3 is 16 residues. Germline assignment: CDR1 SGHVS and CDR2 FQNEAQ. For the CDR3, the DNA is TGTGCCAGCAGCTTGGGGACTAGCGGAGGCCAAGAGACCCAGTACTTC. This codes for CASSLGTSGGQETQYF.